This TCR beta chain was profiled in a study of blood T cell repertoires in COVID-19 (dated by TCRdb to about 2020). Study-level background: The collaborator samples originated in the United States, Italy and Spain and spanned the acute and convalescent phases of COVID-19. The prospective study material was composed of cDNA or gDNA derived from T cells, B-cell-depleted T cells, or PBMCs. The dataset comprised deeply sampled blood TCRbeta repertoires from subjects exposed to, actively infected with, or recovered from COVID-19. The repertoires were made available in a free public database intended to serve as a resource for research on the immune response to SARS-CoV-2. The samples were drawn from two sources: the first 160 participants of the ongoing ImmuneRACE study, and 1,000 to 1,500 subjects contributed by 6 global collaborators. Nearly every sample came with metadata listing a de-identified subject ID, COVID-19 status, age in years and sex. HLA class I and class II types, where available, came from metadata supplied by the sample provider rather than from assay-based typing. Results and caveats for the whole study, not just this receptor: How much clinical and demographic metadata was included differed by source and by participant, and the metadata was provided uncurated.

The immunoSEQ Assay, a bias-controlled multiplex PCR, was used to amplify TCRbeta CDR3 regions from genomic DNA. The authors' analysis ran thus. The number of nucleated cells in each sample was estimated from the amplification of reference gene primers within the assay. To quantify the absolute abundance of each unique TCRbeta CDR3 rearrangement, sequence reads were collapsed and filtered. For each sample, productive Simpson clonality was calculated as the square root of Simpson's diversity index across productive rearrangements. In TCRdb, the immuneACCESS table is reduced to in-frame sequences with V and J assigned. These tables do not hold every clone; where another copy was compared, an unresolved V gene accounts for under half, and the others remain unexplained. D and trimming were read from the DNA, whereas the V and J calls and clone size are those reported in that table. In all, the sample holds under 80,000 clones, and around nine tenths of those were seen once. The ten largest account for 5% to 7% of the sample.

A note on this clone: Its antigen specificity is not known. It has no much larger one-base neighbor in the sample; base qualities were not kept.

Each collaborating institution followed its own protocols to collect whole blood in K2EDTA tubes. Collaborator samples were shipped for TCRbeta analysis as frozen whole blood, isolated PBMCs, or DNA extracted from either sample type. The sequenced material came from peripheral blood. This receptor was taken from a human donor in a cohort sampled during active COVID-19.

The sequenced DNA: TGTGCCAGCAGCCAAGATACAGCGGTCGGCATTCAGTACTTC. This sequence encodes CASSQDTAVGIQYF. The V and J segments used are TRBV3-1 (or the pseudogene TRBV3-2) and TRBJ2-4, with TRBD2 perhaps the D gene, on 5 matching bases. CDR1 LGHDT and CDR2 YNNKEL were looked up in the germline V gene (reference sequence). V drops 0 bases and J drops 9 bases, leaving 12 bases in between. From cysteine to phenylalanine, the CDR3 is 14 amino acids long. Only the CDR3 DNA is retained, 42 bases long and in frame from the first base.